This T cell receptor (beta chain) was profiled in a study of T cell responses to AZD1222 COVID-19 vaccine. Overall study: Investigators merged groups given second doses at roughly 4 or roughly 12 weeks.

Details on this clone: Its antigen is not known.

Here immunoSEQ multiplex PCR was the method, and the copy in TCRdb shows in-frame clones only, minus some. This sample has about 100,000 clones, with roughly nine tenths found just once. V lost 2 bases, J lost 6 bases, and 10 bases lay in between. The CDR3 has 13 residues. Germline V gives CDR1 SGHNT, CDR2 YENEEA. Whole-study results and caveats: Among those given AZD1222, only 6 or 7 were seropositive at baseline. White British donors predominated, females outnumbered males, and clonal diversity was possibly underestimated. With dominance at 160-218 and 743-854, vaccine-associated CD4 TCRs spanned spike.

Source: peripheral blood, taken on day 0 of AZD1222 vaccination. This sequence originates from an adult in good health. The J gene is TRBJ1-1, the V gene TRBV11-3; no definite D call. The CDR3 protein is CASSLIDTPEAFF. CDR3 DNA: TGTGCCAGCAGCTTAATCGACACCCCTGAAGCTTTCTTT. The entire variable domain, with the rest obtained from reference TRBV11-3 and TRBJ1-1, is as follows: EAGVVQSPRYKIIEKKQPVAFWCNPISGHNTLYWYLQNLGQGPELLIRYENEEAVDDSQLPKDRFSAERLKGVDSTLKIQPAELGDSAVYLCASSLIDTPEAFFGQGTRLTVV.